This T cell receptor beta chain comes out of a study of T cells in Graves' hyperthyroidism and ophthalmopathy. Study-level points and caveats: Ophthalmopathy stood apart from stable hyperthyroidism in a 13 V-J model.

This clonotype was seen more than once but under ten times. Its target is unknown. Amplified regions were TCR beta CDR3 sequences from RNA transcripts. The HTBI primer set was used in a first-round RT-PCR of the TCR CDR3. TCRdb re-analysed the multiplex PCR reads in MiXCR, keeping a single row per CDR3 protein. The sample gives 340,000 or so distinct CDR3 sequences, roughly 23% of which show up once; under 55% is in the top ten. Hyperthyroidism of Graves' type that showed no ophthalmopathy progression within 18 months was stable. Patients aged 18 to 65 with hyperthyroidism were newly diagnosed, with duration under 2 months. The PBMCs had their origin in around 9.1 ml of fresh peripheral blood. The CDR3 length is 13 residues. V dropped 0 bases and J dropped 6 bases, with 6 bases sitting between them. The germline CDR1 and CDR2 sequences are SGHAT and FQNNGV.

This TCR was sampled from a woman in her forties or fifties with Graves' hyperthyroidism. This chain links TRBV11-2 with TRBJ2-1; TRBD2 might be the D (5 bases). The specimen was blood. CDR3 in amino acids: CASSLEAANEQFF. As DNA, the CDR3 is TGTGCCAGCAGCTTAGAAGCGGCCAATGAGCAGTTCTTC.